The clone carrying this T cell receptor beta chain has only a few counts. This CDR3 spans 16 amino acids. From germline, CDR1 is SNHLY and CDR2 FYNNEI. The ends lost 8 bases at V and 4 bases at J; junction bases unmatched: 14. Assay: immunoSEQ multiplex PCR; the TCRdb copy retains only in-frame clones and omits some. There are about 120,000 clones in the sample; about 70% occur only once, and roughly 25% lies in the top ten. This sample was taken from a study of shared clonotypes between healthy human individuals. Sequencing input: memory CD8+ T cells sorted from blood. This sample's subset: CD45RO+ cells pooled with CCR7-negative TemRA cells. This sequence originates from a woman aged 25 to 45 in good health. The chain recombines TRBV2 with TRBJ1-1; 9 bases are a match to TRBD1. Written as DNA, the CDR3 is TGTGCCAGCTCCCCCGGGACAGGGCTATTAGGCACTGAAGCTTTCTTT. It encodes CASSPGTGLLGTEAFF.